The clone carrying this TCR beta chain occurred many times. The record originates from a study of T-cell reconstitution after alpha-beta-depleted transplantation in children. The germline V and J ends were trimmed by 2 bases and 3 bases, with 11 bases remaining between them. This CDR3 has 14 residues. Using unique molecular identifiers, the investigators prepared the TCRbeta library. TCRdb called the PCR reads again in MiXCR, with one record for every CDR3 protein. The sample has roughly 500,000 distinct CDR3 sequences, under 15% seen once; the top ten hold around 6.1%. The sample was PBMCs from the stem cell graft donor, taken from the stem cell graft. The chain combines TRBV12-3 or TRBV12-4 with TRBJ2-7, with D unclear. The TCR sequence derives from a human donor who donated a stem cell graft to a child with combined immunodeficiency. The DNA of the CDR3 is TGTGCCAGCAGTTTATTCGCCAGGAACTACGAGCAGTACTTC. This codes for CASSLFARNYEQYF.